This T cell receptor (beta chain) was sequenced during a study of cytomegalovirus exposure and HLA in healthy donors (dated 2017 in TCRdb). As for the study more broadly: According to an earlier analysis of a few hundred of the donors, about 179 million T cells yielded 117 million unique TCR beta sequences and around 280 Gb of sequence data. In a later analysis, previously published TCR beta repertoires from about 670 donors were re-analyzed and high-resolution HLA genotyping was added so that TCR occurrence patterns could be studied. Donor age, sex, ethnicity and CMV serostatus were collected together with the repertoire data. The study profiled the T cell repertoires of 500 to 800 subjects by immunosequencing and related them to cytomegalovirus serostatus. The aim of the study was to test whether cataloging public T cell receptors could identify signatures of past pathogen exposure. Of the roughly 400 genotyped donors, about 80% fell in the genetic ancestry cluster associated with self-reported Caucasian donors. A later genetic analysis used genome-wide SNP genotypes for about three fifths of the 666 donors, treating that subset as a discovery cohort. About 310 gigabases of sequencing data and approximately 84 million unique TCR sequences were included in an early release covering about 620 HLA-typed donors. Rather than drawing on any new phenotypic data, the later analysis identified candidate immune exposures from TCR beta sequences and the way those sequences occurred across donors. A handful of DR-DQ haplotypes were treated as single units for association and clustering because of strong linkage in the cohort. Typing coverage varied by locus: roughly 629-630 donors for A, B, C, DRB1 and DQB1; about 520 for DQA1; more than 600 for DPA1; 450 to 480 for DPB1. Besides the first cohort of 500 to 700 subjects, a separate validation cohort made up of 120 or so different subjects was used. An earlier analysis of 587 of the donors applied high-throughput TCR beta sequencing to assess whether each TCR beta V gene segment acted as functional or pseudogenic. Class I and class II HLA loci were covered by the typing at four-digit resolution. Every discovery cohort repertoire had been produced on one sequencing platform. To predict cytomegalovirus infection status, the study brought together high-throughput TCR immunosequencing, statistical association of individual TCRs with disease status, and machine learning. Among about 360 genotyped donors of the cohort, an average of around 240,000 unique TCR beta nucleotide sequences were sequenced per donor, roughly 18% of them non-productive. Broad study findings and their caveats: Linkage disequilibrium might explain the correlated functional status among segregating V segments, but an unknown experimental factor could not be excluded. Some IMGT-functional V segments, including TRBV6-2 and TRBV6-3, could not be distinguished by the 87-base-pair reads and were therefore excluded. The sequencing pipeline was judged likely to have produced a cluster of highly shared sequence variants as a technical artifact. Most TCR sequences were observed very rarely across donors, whereas some public TCRs were present in many individuals. In a later analysis, several top co-occurrence clusters were reported to appear linked to parvovirus B19, influenza, CMV and Epstein-Barr virus. Because counts were too low, roughly 18 rarely observed V segments, including chromosome 9 orphons, were left out of the earlier analysis of about 620 of the donors. According to a later analysis, most CMV-associated TCR beta chains appeared to be HLA-restricted, and the HLA associations seemed to be driven largely by CMV exposure. Because HLA typing was unavailable for some donors at each locus, only the typed subset was used in association tests. In a later analysis, HLA-associated TCR beta chains were found to be more clonally expanded and to have lower generation probabilities than equally common non-associated chains. Cytomegalovirus status was reported to be diagnosed by the classifier with high specificity and sensitivity in both the original and validation cohorts. Three of the identified cytomegalovirus-associated TCR beta chains were confirmed in vitro to be specific for cytomegalovirus antigens. V-gene and J-gene trimming of TCR beta chains was associated with a missense DCLRE1C variant in a later genetic analysis, and the association was replicated in an independent cohort. In an earlier analysis of approximately 590 of the donors, most TCR beta V segments appeared in productive rearrangements about 87% or about 30% of the time, broadly matching IMGT annotations. A later analysis associated roughly 17,000 TCR beta sequences with specific HLA alleles at a false discovery rate of 0.05. According to the authors, the approach could potentially be generalized to other disease states and immunological phenotypes. Presence/absence analyses assumed roughly uniform sequencing depth across donors, an assumption that may not hold. CMV serostatus was the only immune exposure information available for the cohort. A further reported finding was that TCR beta sequences accurately predicted the HLA-A and HLA-B alleles for most subjects in the first cohort. The cohort was sequenced for TCR beta chains only, and without alpha or paired-chain data the features that could be detected were limited. In the study, some 160 TCR beta chains were listed as associated with cytomegalovirus. Compared with the approximately 710-donor mean, donors in an Asian-associated ancestry cluster had fewer N-insertions in productive TCRs, according to a later genetic analysis. Assigning TCR associations to individual alleles was difficult when HLA alleles, especially DR and DQ, strongly co-occurred. A later analysis found that TCR association rates varied across HLA loci, with DRB1 alleles showing the most associated TCRs and HLA-C alleles the fewest.

CDR1 is given as LNHDA and CDR2 as SQIVND, both from the germline V gene (reference sequence). V was cut back by 6 bases and J by 5 bases, leaving a gap of 14 bases between them. Counted from cysteine to phenylalanine, this CDR3 has 14 amino acids. Only the CDR3 DNA is retained, 42 bases long and in frame from the first base. Remarks on this clone: Its antigen remains undetermined. No qualities accompany the bases; no much larger clone lies one base away.

The cohort was made up of hundreds of healthy bone marrow donors. At the time of sampling, every cohort member was nominally healthy, though immune exposures that went unrecorded were likely present. The donor tested CMV seronegative and was one of the 352 seronegative cohort members. A peripheral blood sample was provided by each donor, and peripheral blood mononuclear cells were used for TCR beta sequencing. Genomic DNA was extracted from the blood cell samples with the Qiagen DNeasy Blood Extraction Kit. The library was obtained by the immunoSEQ multiplex PCR assay. For the multiplex PCR, a mixture combining 60 forward primers for TCR Vbeta segments and 13 reverse primers for TCR Jbeta segments was used. Amplification of the CDR3 region of rearranged TCR beta genes was performed with a multiplex PCR assay on genomic DNA. Amplified TCR beta libraries were sequenced as 87-base-pair reads on the Illumina HiSeq System. Per the source publication's procedure: A later analysis counted tens of millions of unique TCR beta chains across the 500 to 850 repertoires, and around 9.9 million of these chains were shared by at least two donors. Raw reads were error-corrected and collapsed into unique sequences with a nearest-neighbor algorithm that merged closely related sequences to remove PCR and sequencing errors. To assign V, D and J gene segments, CDR3 sequences were aligned to IMGT reference sequences. Each retained sequence needed at least a six-nucleotide match to both a V gene segment and a J gene segment. Rearrangements were called productive when the CDR3 lacked stop codons and stayed in frame with V and J; all others were non-productive. CDR3 was defined by IMGT convention, running from the second conserved V-encoded cysteine to the conserved J-encoded phenylalanine. In an earlier analysis of 500 to 650 of the donors, sequences lacking an unambiguous match to a single V gene segment were excluded. An earlier analysis of a few hundred of the donors called V segments functional above 56.7% productive rearrangements and segregating when the between-donor standard deviation exceeded 5%. A statistical classification framework was built for diagnosing cytomegalovirus status from the catalog of TCR beta chain sequences. In a later analysis, V and J genes were assigned by comparing TCR nucleotide sequences against IMGT/GENE-DB human TR gene sequences. A later analysis assigned CDR3 sequences and most-parsimonious VDJ recombination scenarios with the TCRdist pipeline. In a later analysis, each TCR beta chain was defined by its CDR3 amino acid sequence together with its V-gene family, and reads lacking a unique V-gene family were excluded. As a way to deal with suspected cross-contamination and a sequencing artifact, a later analysis dropped hundreds of nucleotide sequences that were highly shared and had low generation probability. In a later analysis, a clonal expansion index for each public chain was calculated from normalized within-repertoire ranks of inferred template counts. In a later analysis, generation probabilities were computed using a VDJ recombination model fitted to out-of-frame rearrangements, and the results were checked against IGoR. In a later analysis, hypergeometric tests were used to score TCR-TCR, TCR-HLA and TCR-CMV co-occurrence, with a repertoire-size bias correction applied to TCR pairs. In a later analysis, false discovery rates were estimated by permuting HLA or CMV assignments 20 times. In a later analysis, co-occurring TCRs were grouped using DBSCAN, and TCRdist sequence similarity was added for clustering within HLA-allele-positive subsets. Repertoires with fewer than 30,000 or more than 120,000 public chains, plus five repertoires with anomalous nucleotide sharing, were excluded from co-occurrence clustering. Here the immuneACCESS table is served through TCRdb, limited to in-frame sequences with V and J called. Missing clones are a known gap in these copies; in checked studies unresolved V genes cover under half, and the rest lacks a known reason. V, J and clone size derive from that table, while D and trimming were established from the DNA sequence. Here the sample has about 130,000 clones; 70% to 80% occur a single time. The ten largest clones represent about 2% of the sample.

This chain joins TRBV19 to TRBJ2-1; a tentative D match to TRBD2 spans 5 bases. This receptor was obtained from a young man in good health and CMV-seronegative. The sequencing sample was made of PBMCs. CDR3 protein: CASRGSDYDNEQFF. The DNA sequence is TGTGCCAGTAGGGGAAGCGACTATGACAATGAGCAGTTCTTC.